This T cell receptor beta chain was captured in a study of identical twins. Findings of the study overall: Conclusions came from cross-sectional statistical analysis, not from following the same donors. The abundant beta clonotypes from cord blood had fewer insertions, and memory repertoires had none of this.

Comment on this clonotype: The antigen is unknown.

Trimming took 5 bases from V and 3 from J; bases not matched to a gene: 7. This CDR3 has 15 amino acids. Template switching supplied a universal primer site; unique molecular identifiers were carried on the cDNA. Using its own MiXCR run on the 5' RACE reads, TCRdb lists one record per CDR3 protein. The sample consists of 650,000 to 800,000 distinct CDR3 sequences, 8.6% of them appearing once. These same data were also listed under a study on yellow fever vaccine responses in identical twins. From that study: Twins' vaccine T cell responses were reported to seem partly convergent and partly personalized.

The sequence came from a woman younger than 35 in good health. The chain links TRBV12-3 or TRBV12-4 to TRBJ2-7; 10 bases fit TRBD1. Sequenced material: PBMCs. This chain's CDR3 is CASSPGDRGFYEQYF. DNA of the CDR3: TGTGCCAGCAGTCCTGGGGACAGGGGATTCTACGAGCAGTACTTC.